This T cell receptor (beta chain) appears in the sequencing data of a study of shared clonotypes between healthy human individuals. Study-level background: CD8 memory received one plate per donor, CD8 naive two, CD4 memory three and CD4 naive three.

In its sample, this clone was seen once. Antigen unknown. Other nucleotide sequences from this sample produce the same CDR3. The CDR3 sequence is 10 residues long. Germline lookup yields CDR1 MDHEN and CDR2 SYDVKM. The V and J ends lost 8 bases and 4 bases respectively, with 6 bases between them. General study results and limits: Clonotype sharing among donors was expected to depend on sequencing depth. The study found about 5.1% of naive CD4 clonotypes shared across a few donors.

Clones were read by immunoSEQ multiplex PCR, and TCRdb kept only the in-frame ones, dropping some. The profile shows about 1.1 million clones, about 72% of them singletons. The J gene is TRBJ2-7, the V gene TRBV28, with D hard to call. The receptor was derived from a man between 18 and 35 years old in good health. Some clones in this sample may be carry-over from other donors' samples. The specimen sequenced was memory CD4+ T cells from PBMCs. Subset reported: CD45RA-negative fraction. The CDR3 region has the DNA TGTGCCAGCTCCGGGTACGAGCAGTACTTC. It codes for CASSGYEQYF.